Listed below are T cell receptor beta chains from one sample, sequenced in a study of long-term antiretroviral therapy in people with HIV. Using immunoSEQ multiplex PCR, the repertoire was profiled, and TCRdb retains in-frame clones only, with some absent. The table lists 20,000 to 25,000 clones, 80% to 90% of them singletons. The material sequenced was unsorted PBMCs, taken 1.2 years after starting antiretroviral therapy. The receptors derive from a man aged 45-60 years with HIV. CDR3s include the opening cysteine and the closing phenylalanine or tryptophan. The order of the fields is CDR3 DNA, CDR3 protein, V gene, J gene, CDR3 length, D gene, clone size. The D gene is left open where the match is weak. Clone size, where shown, is once, few, many, or a class for clones that have expanded.

CDR3nt: TGCGCCAGCAGCCCCGCAAAGGGGTGGAACATTCAGTACTTC; CDR3aa: CASSPAKGWNIQYF; v_gene: TRBV4-1; j_gene: TRBJ2-4; len: 14; d_gene: -; abundance: -
CDR3nt: TGTGCCAGCAGCCCTTGGAGCGGGGGAAACACAGATACGCAGTATTTT; CDR3aa: CASSPWSGGNTDTQYF; v_gene: TRBV7-9; j_gene: TRBJ2-3; len: 16; d_gene: TRBD2; abundance: -
CDR3nt: TGTGCCAGTAGTACCCCTGGCCAGGTCTATGGCTACACCTTC; CDR3aa: CASSTPGQVYGYTF; v_gene: TRBV19; j_gene: TRBJ1-2; len: 14; d_gene: -; abundance: -
CDR3nt: TGTGCCAGCAGTGAAGGGGGCAACACTGAAGCTTTCTTT; CDR3aa: CASSEGGNTEAFF; v_gene: TRBV5-6; j_gene: TRBJ1-1; len: 13; d_gene: TRBD1; abundance: once
CDR3nt: TGCGCCAGCAGCCAAGGTGGAGGGGTGGACACCATATATTTT; CDR3aa: CASSQGGGVDTIYF; v_gene: TRBV4-1; j_gene: TRBJ1-3; len: 14; d_gene: -; abundance: once
CDR3nt: TGTGCCAGCAGGCGTAGACAGAAGGAGACCCAGTACTTC; CDR3aa: CASRRRQKETQYF; v_gene: TRBV28; j_gene: TRBJ2-5; len: 13; d_gene: -; abundance: -
CDR3nt: TGTGCCTGGGGGATTGGTCGCGGGGAGCTGTTTTTT; CDR3aa: CAWGIGRGELFF; v_gene: TRBV30; j_gene: TRBJ2-2; len: 12; d_gene: -; abundance: -
CDR3nt: TGCGCCAGCAGCGTAGCGGGGACGAAGAGCGAGCAGTACTTC; CDR3aa: CASSVAGTKSEQYF; v_gene: TRBV5-1; j_gene: TRBJ2-7; len: 14; d_gene: TRBD2; abundance: -
CDR3nt: TGTGCCAGCAGCTTAAACAGGGCCGATGAGCAGTACTTC; CDR3aa: CASSLNRADEQYF; v_gene: TRBV11-3; j_gene: TRBJ2-7; len: 13; d_gene: -; abundance: -
CDR3nt: TGTGCCAGTAGCCCTCGGGACGCTATGAACACTGAAGCTTTCTTT; CDR3aa: CASSPRDAMNTEAFF; v_gene: TRBV19; j_gene: TRBJ1-1; len: 15; d_gene: -; abundance: -
CDR3nt: TGTGCCAGCAGTTTCATCAGGGGTGATGAAAAACTGTTTTTT; CDR3aa: CASSFIRGDEKLFF; v_gene: TRBV27; j_gene: TRBJ1-4; len: 14; d_gene: -; abundance: -
CDR3nt: TGTGCCAGCAGCCCCGCAGGACTGGGACTTGACGAGCAGTACTTC; CDR3aa: CASSPAGLGLDEQYF; v_gene: TRBV9; j_gene: TRBJ2-7; len: 15; d_gene: -; abundance: few
CDR3nt: TGTGCCAGCAGTTTAACAGGGGCTAACAATGAGCAGTTCTTC; CDR3aa: CASSLTGANNEQFF; v_gene: TRBV27; j_gene: TRBJ2-1; len: 14; d_gene: TRBD1; abundance: -
CDR3nt: TGTGCCAGCAGCTTAGCGGGGGGCGGGAAAACCGTGGAGCAGTACTTC; CDR3aa: CASSLAGGGKTVEQYF; v_gene: TRBV7-9; j_gene: TRBJ2-7; len: 16; d_gene: -; abundance: -
CDR3nt: TGCGCCAGCAGCCCTGACAGTGTAAGATCACCCCTCCACTTT; CDR3aa: CASSPDSVRSPLHF; v_gene: TRBV5-1; j_gene: TRBJ1-6; len: 14; d_gene: -; abundance: -
CDR3nt: TGTGCCAGCAGCCAAGTAGGGACAGAGAACTATGGCTACACCTTC; CDR3aa: CASSQVGTENYGYTF; v_gene: TRBV4-2; j_gene: TRBJ1-2; len: 15; d_gene: TRBD1; abundance: -
CDR3nt: TGTGCCAGTAGAGCCAGCGGCCTCCCCACAGATACGCAGTATTTT; CDR3aa: CASRASGLPTDTQYF; v_gene: TRBV19; j_gene: TRBJ2-3; len: 15; d_gene: -; abundance: -
CDR3nt: TGTGCCAGCAGCGTAGGTGGGGGCCGAGAGACCCAGTACTTC; CDR3aa: CASSVGGGRETQYF; v_gene: TRBV9; j_gene: TRBJ2-5; len: 14; d_gene: -; abundance: -
CDR3nt: TGTGCCAGCAGCTTAGATCCCGGACGGAACTATGGCTACACCTTC; CDR3aa: CASSLDPGRNYGYTF; v_gene: TRBV11-2; j_gene: TRBJ1-2; len: 15; d_gene: -; abundance: -
CDR3nt: TGCGCCAGCAGCGGAGGACAGAACTTTAATGAGCAGTTCTTC; CDR3aa: CASSGGQNFNEQFF; v_gene: TRBV5-1; j_gene: TRBJ2-1; len: 14; d_gene: -; abundance: -
CDR3nt: TGCGCCAGCAGCCAAGGCGCCGGGACTAGCGGGCCCACGAAGCTGTTTTTT; CDR3aa: CASSQGAGTSGPTKLFF; v_gene: TRBV4-3; j_gene: TRBJ2-2; len: 17; d_gene: TRBD2; abundance: -
CDR3nt: TGTGCCAGCAGTATTACCCAATACAATGAGCAGTTCTTC; CDR3aa: CASSITQYNEQFF; v_gene: TRBV7-2; j_gene: TRBJ2-1; len: 13; d_gene: -; abundance: -
CDR3nt: TGTGCCAGCAGCACCCTTTTCGGGCGGCGGGACACTGAAGCTTTCTTT; CDR3aa: CASSTLFGRRDTEAFF; v_gene: TRBV11-2; j_gene: TRBJ1-1; len: 16; d_gene: -; abundance: -
CDR3nt: TGTGCCAGCACTGGACGGGGGACCCACTACGAGCAGTACTTC; CDR3aa: CASTGRGTHYEQYF; v_gene: TRBV6-5; j_gene: TRBJ2-7; len: 14; d_gene: -; abundance: -
CDR3nt: TGTGCCATCAGCGAACAGGGGTCCTACGAGCAGTACTTC; CDR3aa: CAISEQGSYEQYF; v_gene: TRBV10-3; j_gene: TRBJ2-7; len: 13; d_gene: TRBD1; abundance: -
CDR3nt: TGTGCCGCAGGGACGAAGTTTGGCTACACCTTC; CDR3aa: CAAGTKFGYTF; v_gene: TRBV28; j_gene: TRBJ1-2; len: 11; d_gene: -; abundance: -
CDR3nt: TGTGCCAGCAGCCAAGGGACAGGGATCTTGGGCGAGCAGTACTTC; CDR3aa: CASSQGTGILGEQYF; v_gene: TRBV14; j_gene: TRBJ2-7; len: 15; d_gene: TRBD1; abundance: -
CDR3nt: TGCGCCAGCAGTTCGAAGACAGTGAACACTGAAGCTTTCTTT; CDR3aa: CASSSKTVNTEAFF; v_gene: TRBV5-1; j_gene: TRBJ1-1; len: 14; d_gene: -; abundance: -
CDR3nt: TGTGCCAGTAGTATGATCAGGGGGTTTGAAGCTTTCTTT; CDR3aa: CASSMIRGFEAFF; v_gene: TRBV19; j_gene: TRBJ1-1; len: 13; d_gene: TRBD1; abundance: -
CDR3nt: TGTGCCAGTAGTTATGGACAGGGAACCCCTGGAGCTTTCTTT; CDR3aa: CASSYGQGTPGAFF; v_gene: TRBV19; j_gene: TRBJ1-1; len: 14; d_gene: TRBD1; abundance: -
CDR3nt: TGTGCCAGCAGTTTTTACAGTCCGAACACCGGGGAGCTGTTTTTT; CDR3aa: CASSFYSPNTGELFF; v_gene: TRBV28; j_gene: TRBJ2-2; len: 15; d_gene: -; abundance: -
CDR3nt: TGTGCCAGCTCACCACCGAGACAGGGAAGAAACACCATATATTTT; CDR3aa: CASSPPRQGRNTIYF; v_gene: TRBV18; j_gene: TRBJ1-3; len: 15; d_gene: TRBD1; abundance: -
CDR3nt: TGTGCCAGCAGTTACTCCTTGGGGGGCGGCACTGAAGCTTTCTTT; CDR3aa: CASSYSLGGGTEAFF; v_gene: TRBV6-5; j_gene: TRBJ1-1; len: 15; d_gene: -; abundance: once
CDR3nt: TGTGCCTGGAGTGCTTCTGGAGGGGGAAGGCAGCCCCAGCATTTT; CDR3aa: CAWSASGGGRQPQHF; v_gene: TRBV30; j_gene: TRBJ1-5; len: 15; d_gene: -; abundance: -
CDR3nt: TGTGCCAGCAGTGAGACCGGGCCCGAGGGGTCCCACTTT; CDR3aa: CASSETGPEGSHF; v_gene: TRBV2; j_gene: TRBJ1-6; len: 13; d_gene: -; abundance: -
CDR3nt: TGTGCCAGCAGCGGGACGCCTAGCACAGATACGCAGTATTTT; CDR3aa: CASSGTPSTDTQYF; v_gene: TRBV28; j_gene: TRBJ2-3; len: 14; d_gene: -; abundance: -
CDR3nt: TGCGCCAGCAGCCCCCGGGAGGCTAGGCCCTACGAGCAGTACTTC; CDR3aa: CASSPREARPYEQYF; v_gene: TRBV5-1; j_gene: TRBJ2-7; len: 15; d_gene: TRBD2; abundance: -
CDR3nt: TGTGCCAGCAGCTTGCCCCCCCCAGATACGCAGTATTTT; CDR3aa: CASSLPPPDTQYF; v_gene: TRBV5-4; j_gene: TRBJ2-3; len: 13; d_gene: -; abundance: -
CDR3nt: TGTGCCAGCAGCGTAGAGGGGGGTCTTAGTAATGAAAAACTGTTTTTT; CDR3aa: CASSVEGGLSNEKLFF; v_gene: TRBV9; j_gene: TRBJ1-4; len: 16; d_gene: -; abundance: -
CDR3nt: TGTGCCTGGAGTGTGGGTCCCAATGAGCAGTTCTTC; CDR3aa: CAWSVGPNEQFF; v_gene: TRBV30; j_gene: TRBJ2-1; len: 12; d_gene: -; abundance: -